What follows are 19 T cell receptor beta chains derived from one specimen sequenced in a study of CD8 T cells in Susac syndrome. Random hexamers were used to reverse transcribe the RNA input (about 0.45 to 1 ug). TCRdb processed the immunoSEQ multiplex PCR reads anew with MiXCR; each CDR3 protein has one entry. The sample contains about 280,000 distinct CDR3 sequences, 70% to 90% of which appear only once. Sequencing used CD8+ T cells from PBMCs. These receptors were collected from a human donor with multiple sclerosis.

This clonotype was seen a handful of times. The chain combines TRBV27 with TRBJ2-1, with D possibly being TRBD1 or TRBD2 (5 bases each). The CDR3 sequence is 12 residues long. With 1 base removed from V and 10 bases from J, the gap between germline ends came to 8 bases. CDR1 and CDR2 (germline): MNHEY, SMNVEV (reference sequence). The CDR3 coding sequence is TGTGCCAGCAGTTTATTCGGGGACGAGCAGTTCTTC. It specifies CASSLFGDEQFF.

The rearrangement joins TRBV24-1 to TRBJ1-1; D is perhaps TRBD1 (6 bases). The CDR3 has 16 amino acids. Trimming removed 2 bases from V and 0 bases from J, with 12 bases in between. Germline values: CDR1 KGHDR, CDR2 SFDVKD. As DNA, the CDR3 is TGTGCCACCAGTGATTCTGCAGGGGATATGAACACTGAAGCTTTCTTT. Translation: CATSDSAGDMNTEAFF.

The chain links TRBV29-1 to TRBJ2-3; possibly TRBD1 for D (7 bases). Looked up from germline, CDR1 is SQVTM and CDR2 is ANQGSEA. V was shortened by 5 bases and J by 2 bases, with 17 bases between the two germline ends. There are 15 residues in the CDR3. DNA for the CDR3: TGCAGCGTTTTTGGAGGGACAGTGCTCACAGATACGCAGTATTTT. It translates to CSVFGGTVLTDTQYF.

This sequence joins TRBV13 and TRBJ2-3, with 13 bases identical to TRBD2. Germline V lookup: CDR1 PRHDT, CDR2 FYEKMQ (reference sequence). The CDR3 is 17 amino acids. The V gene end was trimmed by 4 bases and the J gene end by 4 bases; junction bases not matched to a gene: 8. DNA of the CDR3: TGTGCCAGCAGCTCCCCGGGACTAGCGGGAACCCCAGATACGCAGTATTTT. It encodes CASSSPGLAGTPDTQYF.

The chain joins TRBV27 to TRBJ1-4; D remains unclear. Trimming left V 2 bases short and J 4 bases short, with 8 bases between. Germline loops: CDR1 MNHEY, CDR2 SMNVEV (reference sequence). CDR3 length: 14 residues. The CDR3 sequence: CASSLLGSNEKLFF. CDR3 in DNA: TGTGCCAGCAGTTTACTAGGGAGTAATGAAAAACTGTTTTTT.

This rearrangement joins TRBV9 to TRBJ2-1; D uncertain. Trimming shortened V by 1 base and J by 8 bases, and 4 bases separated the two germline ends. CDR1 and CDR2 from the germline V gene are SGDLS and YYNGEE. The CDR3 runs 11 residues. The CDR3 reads CASSVSDEQFF. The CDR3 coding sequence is TGTGCCAGCAGCGTAAGTGATGAGCAGTTCTTC.

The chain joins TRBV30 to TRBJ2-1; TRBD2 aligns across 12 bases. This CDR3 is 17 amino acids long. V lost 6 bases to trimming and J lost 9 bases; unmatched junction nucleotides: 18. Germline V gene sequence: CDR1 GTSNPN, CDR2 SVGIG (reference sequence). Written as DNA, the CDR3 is TGTGCCTGTATAATAGTGACTAGCGGGAGTTTTGGGCCTGAGCAGTTCTTC. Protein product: CACIIVTSGSFGPEQFF.

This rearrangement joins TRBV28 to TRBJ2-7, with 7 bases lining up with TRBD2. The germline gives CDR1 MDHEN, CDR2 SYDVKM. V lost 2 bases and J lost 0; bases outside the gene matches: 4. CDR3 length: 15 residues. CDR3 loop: CASSLGLGVSYEQYF. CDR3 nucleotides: TGTGCCAGCAGTTTAGGACTAGGGGTCTCCTACGAGCAGTACTTC.

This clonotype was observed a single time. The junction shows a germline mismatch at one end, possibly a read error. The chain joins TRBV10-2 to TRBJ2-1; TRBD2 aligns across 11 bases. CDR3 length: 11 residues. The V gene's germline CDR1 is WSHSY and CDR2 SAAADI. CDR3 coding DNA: TGCGCCAGCAGCGAGACTAGCGGGACACTCTTC. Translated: CASSETSGTLF.

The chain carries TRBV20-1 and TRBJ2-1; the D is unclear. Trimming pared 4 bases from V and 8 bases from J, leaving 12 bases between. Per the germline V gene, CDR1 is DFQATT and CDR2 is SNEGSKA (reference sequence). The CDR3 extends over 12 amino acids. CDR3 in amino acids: CSANVGVDEQFF. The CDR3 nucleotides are TGCAGTGCTAATGTAGGAGTAGATGAGCAGTTCTTC.

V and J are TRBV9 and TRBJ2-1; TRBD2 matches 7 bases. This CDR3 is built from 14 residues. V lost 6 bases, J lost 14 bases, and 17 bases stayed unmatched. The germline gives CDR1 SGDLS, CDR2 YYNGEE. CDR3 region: CASNAGERDPLKFF. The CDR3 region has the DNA TGTGCCAGCAACGCGGGTGAGCGGGACCCCCTAAAGTTCTTC.

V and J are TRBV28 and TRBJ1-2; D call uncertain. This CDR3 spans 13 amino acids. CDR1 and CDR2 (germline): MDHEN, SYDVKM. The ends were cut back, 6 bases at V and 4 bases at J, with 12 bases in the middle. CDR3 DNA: TGTGCCAGCAGCCCTTCCGGGGTCTATGGCTACACCTTC. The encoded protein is CASSPSGVYGYTF.

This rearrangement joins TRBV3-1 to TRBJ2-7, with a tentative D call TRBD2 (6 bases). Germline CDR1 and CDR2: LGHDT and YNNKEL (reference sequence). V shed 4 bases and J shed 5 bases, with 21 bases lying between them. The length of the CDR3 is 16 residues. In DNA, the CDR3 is TGTGCCAGCAGCCTCCGGGACTCCGCCCCAGCGGACGAGCAGTACTTC. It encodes CASSLRDSAPADEQYF.

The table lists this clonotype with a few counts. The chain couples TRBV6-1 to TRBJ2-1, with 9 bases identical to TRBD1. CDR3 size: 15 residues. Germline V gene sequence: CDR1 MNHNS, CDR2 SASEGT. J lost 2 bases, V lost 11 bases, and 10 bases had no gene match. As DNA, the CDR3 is TGTGCCGTATGGCGGTGGACAGGGGCCTACAATGAGCAGTTCTTC. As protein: CAVWRWTGAYNEQFF.

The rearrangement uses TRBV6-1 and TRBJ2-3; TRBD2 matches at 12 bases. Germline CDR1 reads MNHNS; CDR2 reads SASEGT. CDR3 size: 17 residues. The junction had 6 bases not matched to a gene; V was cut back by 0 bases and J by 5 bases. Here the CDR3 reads CASSEALAGGPGDTQYF. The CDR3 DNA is TGTGCCAGCAGTGAAGCCCTAGCGGGAGGGCCAGGAGATACGCAGTATTTT.

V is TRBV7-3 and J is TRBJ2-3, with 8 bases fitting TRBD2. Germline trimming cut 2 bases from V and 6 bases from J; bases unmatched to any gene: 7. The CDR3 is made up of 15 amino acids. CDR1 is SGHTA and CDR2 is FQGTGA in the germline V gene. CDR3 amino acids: CASSLGREDRDTQYF. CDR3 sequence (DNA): TGTGCCAGCAGCTTAGGGCGGGAGGACCGGGATACGCAGTATTTT.

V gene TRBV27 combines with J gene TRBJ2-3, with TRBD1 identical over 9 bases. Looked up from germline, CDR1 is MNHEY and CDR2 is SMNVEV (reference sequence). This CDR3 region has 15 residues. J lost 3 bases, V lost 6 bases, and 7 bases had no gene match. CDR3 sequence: CASRARDRVTDTQYF. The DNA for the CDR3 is TGTGCCAGCAGAGCCCGGGACAGGGTGACAGATACGCAGTATTTT.

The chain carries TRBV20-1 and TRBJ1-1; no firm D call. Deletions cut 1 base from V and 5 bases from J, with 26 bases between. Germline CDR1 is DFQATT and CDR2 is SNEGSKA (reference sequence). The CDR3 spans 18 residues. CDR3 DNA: TGCAGTGCTAGAGTAAACGTGGACCGTAGTAAGCGTTGGACTGAAGCTTTCTTT. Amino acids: CSARVNVDRSKRWTEAFF.

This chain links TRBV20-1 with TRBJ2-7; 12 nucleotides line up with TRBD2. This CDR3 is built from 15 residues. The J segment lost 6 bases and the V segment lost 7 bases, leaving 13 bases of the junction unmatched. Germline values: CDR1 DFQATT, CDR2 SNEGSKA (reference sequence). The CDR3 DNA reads TGCAGTGTCCTGACTAGCGGGAGTTCTATAGGCGAGCAGTACTTC. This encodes CSVLTSGSSIGEQYF.